This T cell receptor (beta chain) was identified in a study of T cells in Graves' hyperthyroidism and ophthalmopathy. The CDR3 regions of TCR beta were amplified from RNA transcripts. The TCR CDR3 was amplified in a first-round RT-PCR using the HTBI primer set. TCRdb re-analysed the multiplex PCR reads in MiXCR, keeping a single row per CDR3 protein. The profile shows around 33,000 distinct CDR3 sequences, around half of them singletons. This clonotype ranks as medium-sized. Germline V CDR1 and CDR2: KGHDR, SFDVKD. The CDR3 has 16 residues. The J segment lost 4 bases and the V segment lost 7 bases, leaving 12 bases of the junction unmatched.

The sequenced material came from blood. The genes are TRBV24-1 and TRBJ2-1; 7 nucleotides agree with TRBD2. The origin of this receptor is a woman between 50 and 59 years old with Graves' hyperthyroidism that later progressed to Graves' ophthalmopathy. CDR3 sequence: CATSPAGVGMYNEQFF. The CDR3 DNA is TGTGCCACCAGCCCCGCGGGAGTGGGGATGTACAATGAGCAGTTCTTC.